What follows are 14 T cell receptor beta chains derived from one specimen sequenced in a study of T cells in women clearing cervical HPV infection. This table comes from immunoSEQ multiplex PCR, and its TCRdb copy is limited to in-frame clones, with some not included. The sample holds about 23,000 clones. The sequenced sample was blood buffy coat. These receptors all stem from a woman between 18 and 70 years old with a cervical HPV16 infection that either progressed to CIN3+ or cleared (not recorded which).

Worth noting for this clone: The read halts 3 residues ahead of the CDR3 end, with the missing end drawn from the germline J gene. The rearrangement uses TRBV4-1 and TRBJ2-7; 10 bases line up with TRBD2. V dropped 1 base and J dropped 2; count of bases not matched to a gene: 5. The CDR3 length is 16 residues. CDR1 and CDR2 (germline): MGHRA, YSYEKL. The CDR3 sequence: CASSQGDSGGTYEQYF. CDR3 bases read: TGCGCCAGCAGCCAAGGGGATAGCGGGGGGACCTACGAG.

About this clone: The CDR3 goes on 3 residues after the read ends, and that part is filled in from the germline J gene. The chain couples TRBV29-1 to TRBJ1-1; D remains ambiguous. Germline-derived CDR1 and CDR2 are SQVTM and ANQGSEA. V was trimmed by 6 bases and J by 2 bases, leaving 22 bases between them. The CDR3 extends over 16 amino acids. Partial CDR3 DNA: TGCAGCGTCCGAGGGTCAAGGGTAGGAGGCAACACTGAA. It specifies CSVRGSRVGGNTE. The whole CDR3 sequence is CSVRGSRVGGNTEAFF.

Worth noting for this clone: The read ends 3 residues before the CDR3 terminus; that terminus is restored from the germline J gene. Within the sample, other DNA sequences also encode this same CDR3. The chain has TRBV16 and TRBJ1-5; 10 bases map to TRBD1. There are 17 residues in the CDR3. Germline trimming cut 2 bases from V and 7 bases from J; bases unmatched to any gene: 11. Germline assignment: CDR1 KGHSY and CDR2 FQNENV. The CDR3 loop is CASSQTAGDRGHQPQHF. The part of the CDR3 DNA that was read is TGTGCCAGCAGCCAAACCGCCGGGGACAGGGGACACCAGCCC. Together with reference TRBV16 and TRBJ1-5, the CDR3 gives the full variable domain: GEEVAQTPKHLVRGEGQKAKLYCAPIKGHSYVFWYQQVLKNEFKFLISFQNENVFDETGMPKERFSAKCLPNSPCSLEIQATKLEDSAVYFCASSQTAGDRGHQPQHFGDGTRLSIL.

With respect to this clone: The missing CDR3 end, 3 residues past where the read stops, is filled in from the germline J gene. V is TRBV13 and J is TRBJ2-4; tentative D call: TRBD2 (7 bases). Germline lookup yields CDR1 PRHDT and CDR2 FYEKMQ (reference sequence). V lost 8 bases to trimming and J lost 6 bases, with 11 bases between them. This CDR3 has 12 amino acids. CDR3 protein: CASGGAANIQYF. Partial CDR3 DNA: TGTGCCAGCGGGGGGGCCGCAAACATT.

Points on this clone: The CDR3 end is not reached by the read, which stops 3 residues before it; the germline J gene fills it in. V usage is TRBV19 and J usage is TRBJ1-2; D possibly corresponds to TRBD1 (6 bases). CDR1 and CDR2 (germline): LNHDA, SQIVND (reference sequence). The CDR3 length is 16 residues. CDR3 sequence: CASSYQAGADYNDYTF. The sequenced CDR3 bases are TGTGCCAGTAGTTACCAGGCGGGGGCTGATTACAATGAC.

As for this clone: The read terminates 3 residues ahead of where the CDR3 ends, so the germline J gene completes it. The V gene is TRBV11-1, the J gene TRBJ2-4; 8 bases are shared with TRBD1. This CDR3 comprises 15 residues. Germline CDR1 reads SGHAT; CDR2 reads FQDESV (reference sequence). The CDR3 here is CASSPPTGDSETQYF. The part of the CDR3 DNA that was read is TGTGCCAGCAGCCCACCGACAGGGGATTCAGAGACT.

Worth noting for this clone: The CDR3 extends 3 residues past the end of the read, so its final part is completed from the germline J gene. V gene TRBV10-3 combines with J gene TRBJ2-7; TRBD1 might be the D (6 bases). CDR3 length: 14 residues. V lost 6 bases to trimming and J lost 0 bases, with 12 bases between them. Looked up from germline, CDR1 is ENHRY and CDR2 is SYGVKD. The DNA read from the CDR3 is TGTGCCATCAGGAATACAGGGAACTCCTACGAG. This codes for CAIRNTGNSYE. The CDR3 as a whole reads CAIRNTGNSYEQYF.

On this clone: The read finishes 3 residues shy of the CDR3 end, and the germline J gene is used to complete it. This sequence joins TRBV30 and TRBJ2-7; TRBD1 aligns across 7 bases. Germline values: CDR1 GTSNPN, CDR2 SVGIG (reference sequence). V was pared by 2 bases and J by 0 bases, with 7 bases of the junction left unmatched. The CDR3 extends over 15 amino acids. CDR3 DNA, as far as it was read: TGTGCCTGGAGTCTGGATAGGGACAGCTCCTACGAG. Protein product: CAWSLDRDSSYE. The full CDR3 sequence reads CAWSLDRDSSYEQYF. The full variable domain, rest sourced from reference TRBV30 and TRBJ2-7, is SQTIHQWPATLVQPVGSPLSLECTVEGTSNPNLYWYRQAAGRGLQLLFYSVGIGQISSEVPQNLSASRPQDRQFILSSKKLLLSDSGFYLCAWSLDRDSSYEQYFGPGTRLTVT.

A word on this clone: The read gets to within 3 residues of the CDR3 end, and the germline J gene fills in the rest. The chain has TRBV29-1 and TRBJ1-1; D not certain. V was cut by 7 bases and J by 0 bases, with 9 bases left in between. This CDR3 contains 12 residues. The germline V gene has CDR1 SQVTM and CDR2 ANQGSEA. CDR3 residues: CSASRVNTEAFF. The sequenced part of the CDR3 DNA is TGCAGCGCGTCAAGGGTGAACACTGAA.

Of note for this clone: The read stops 3 residues short of the end of the CDR3; the missing end is completed from the germline J gene. The chain recombines TRBV7-3 with TRBJ1-2, with D perhaps TRBD1 (5 bases). Germline loops: CDR1 SGHTA, CDR2 FQGTGA. This CDR3 comprises 15 residues. The DNA read from the CDR3 is TGTGCCAGCAGCCCCGCGGGGGGGGTTTCAGATACC. It is translated as CASSPAGGVSDT. The complete CDR3 protein is CASSPAGGVSDTYTF.

Points on this clone: The read is 3 residues too short to cover the CDR3 end, so that end is filled in from the germline J gene. The chain is built from TRBV7-9 and TRBJ2-2, with TRBD2 identical over 7 bases. V was pared by 3 bases and J by 6 bases, with 1 base of the junction left unmatched. The CDR3 spans 13 residues. CDR1 is SEHNR and CDR2 is FQNEAQ in the germline V gene (reference sequence). CDR3 sequence: CASSLGGAGELFF. The sequenced CDR3 bases are TGTGCCAGCAGCTTGGGGGGGGCCGGGGAG.

As concerns this clone: From the germline J gene comes the end of the CDR3, since the read stops 3 residues before it. V is TRBV7-3 and J is TRBJ2-1, with D uncertain. CDR1 is SGHTA and CDR2 is FQGTGA in the germline V gene. The V and J ends lost 1 base and 0 bases respectively, with 13 bases between them. There are 17 residues in the CDR3. The CDR3 here is CASSLNILASSYNEQFF. CDR3 DNA, as far as it was read: TGTGCCAGCAGCTTAAATATATTAGCTAGCTCCTACAATGAG.

Of note for this clone: With the read ending 3 residues before the CDR3 end, the germline J gene is used to fill in that end. This chain links TRBV30 with TRBJ1-6, with 9 bases matching TRBD1. After removal of 4 bases from V and 10 bases from J, the junction contained 8 bases not matched to a gene. CDR3 size: 14 residues. Germline assignment: CDR1 GTSNPN and CDR2 SVGIG (reference sequence). The CDR3 reads CAWNPGQGLSPLHF. Incomplete CDR3 DNA: TGTGCCTGGAACCCCGGACAGGGGTTATCACCC. The full variable domain, in which reference TRBV30 and TRBJ1-6 provide the parts outside the CDR3, is SQTIHQWPATLVQPVGSPLSLECTVEGTSNPNLYWYRQAAGRGLQLLFYSVGIGQISSEVPQNLSASRPQDRQFILSSKKLLLSDSGFYLCAWNPGQGLSPLHFGNGTRLTVT.

Comments on this clone: From the germline J gene comes the end of the CDR3, since the read stops 3 residues before it. The rearrangement links TRBV11-3 to TRBJ1-5; D is ambiguous. The germline V gene encodes CDR1 SGHNT and CDR2 YENEEA. V lost 0 bases, J lost 7 bases, and 7 bases lay in between. The CDR3 sequence is 13 residues long. The DNA read from the CDR3 is TGTGCCAGCAGCTTAGAATACAGACAGCCC. It specifies CASSLEYRQP. The CDR3 reads in full as CASSLEYRQPQHF.